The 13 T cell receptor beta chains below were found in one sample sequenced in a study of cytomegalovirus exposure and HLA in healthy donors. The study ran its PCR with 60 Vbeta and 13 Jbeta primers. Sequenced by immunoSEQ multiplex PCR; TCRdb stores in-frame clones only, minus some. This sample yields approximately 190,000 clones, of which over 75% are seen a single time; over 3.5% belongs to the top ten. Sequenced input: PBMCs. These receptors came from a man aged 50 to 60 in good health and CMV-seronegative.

CDR3 bases: TGTGCCAGTACTATTCGAGACAGGGCGGTAGATCAGCCCCAGCATTTT. This gives the protein CASTIRDRAVDQPQHF. The chain carries TRBV19 and TRBJ1-5; 7 nucleotides agree with TRBD1. J was trimmed by 5 bases and V by 7 bases; bases with no gene match: 14. The V gene's germline CDR1 is LNHDA and CDR2 SQIVND (reference sequence). The CDR3 extends over 16 amino acids.

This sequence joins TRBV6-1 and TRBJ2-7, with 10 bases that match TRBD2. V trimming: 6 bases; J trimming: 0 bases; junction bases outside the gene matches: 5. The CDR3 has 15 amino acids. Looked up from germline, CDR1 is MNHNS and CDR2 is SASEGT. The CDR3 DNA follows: TGTGCCAGCAGATTAGCGGGGGGTAGCTCCTACGAGCAGTACTTC. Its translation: CASRLAGGSSYEQYF.

The CDR3 loop reads CASSQEPDRPTYEQYF. As DNA, the CDR3 is TGCGCCAGCAGCCAGGAACCCGACAGGCCAACCTACGAGCAGTACTTC. The chain couples TRBV5-1 to TRBJ2-7; maybe TRBD1 (6 bases). Germline CDR1 reads SGHRS; CDR2 reads YFSETQ. The CDR3 covers 16 residues. V was shortened by 4 bases and J by 2 bases, with 19 bases between the two germline ends.

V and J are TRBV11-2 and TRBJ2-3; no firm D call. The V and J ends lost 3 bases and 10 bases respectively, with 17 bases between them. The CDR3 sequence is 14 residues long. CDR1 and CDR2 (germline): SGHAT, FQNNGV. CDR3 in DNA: TGTGCCAGCAGCTTTCTAAATCCGACACCAGCGCAGTATTTT. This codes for CASSFLNPTPAQYF.

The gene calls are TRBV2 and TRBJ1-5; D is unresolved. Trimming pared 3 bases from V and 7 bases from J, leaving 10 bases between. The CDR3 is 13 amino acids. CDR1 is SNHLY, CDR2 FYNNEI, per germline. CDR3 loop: CASSDRVNQPQHF. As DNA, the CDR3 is TGTGCCAGCAGTGATCGCGTTAACCAGCCCCAGCATTTT.

The CDR3 nucleotides are TGTGCCAGTAGCCTATATACCATACAGGGGAATCCCTACAATGAGCAGTTCTTC. Translated: CASSLYTIQGNPYNEQFF. The V call is TRBV19, the J call TRBJ2-1; 7 bases match TRBD1. CDR1 is LNHDA and CDR2 is SQIVND in the germline V gene (reference sequence). The trim removed 6 bases at V and 2 bases at J, leaving 16 bases unmatched. This CDR3 is 18 amino acids long.

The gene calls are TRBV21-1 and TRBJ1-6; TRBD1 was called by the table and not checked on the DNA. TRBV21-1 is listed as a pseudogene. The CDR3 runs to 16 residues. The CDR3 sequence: CASPQGRGTNNSPLHF. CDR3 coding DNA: TGTGCCAGCCCTCAGGGAAGGGGGACAAATAATTCACCCCTCCACTTT.

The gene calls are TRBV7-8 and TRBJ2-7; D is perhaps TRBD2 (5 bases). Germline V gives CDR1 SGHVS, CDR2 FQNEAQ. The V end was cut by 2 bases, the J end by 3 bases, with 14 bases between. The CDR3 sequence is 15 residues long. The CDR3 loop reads CASSLIGRGSYEQYF. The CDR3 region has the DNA TGTGCCAGCAGCTTAATTGGACGGGGAAGCTACGAGCAGTACTTC.

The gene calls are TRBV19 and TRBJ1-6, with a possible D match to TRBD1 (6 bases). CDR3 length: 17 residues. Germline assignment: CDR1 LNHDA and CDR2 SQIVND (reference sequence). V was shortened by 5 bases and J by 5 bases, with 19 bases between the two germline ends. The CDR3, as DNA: TGTGCCAGTAGTCGTCTCTCAGGGGCAGGAGATAATTCACCCCTCCACTTT. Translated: CASSRLSGAGDNSPLHF.

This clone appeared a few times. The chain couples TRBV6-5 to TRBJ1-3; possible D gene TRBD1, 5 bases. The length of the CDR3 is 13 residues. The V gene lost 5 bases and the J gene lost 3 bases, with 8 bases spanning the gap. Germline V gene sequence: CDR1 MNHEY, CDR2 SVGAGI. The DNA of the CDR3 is TGTGCCAGCAGTGGGGGGGTTGGAAACACCATATATTTT. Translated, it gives CASSGGVGNTIYF.

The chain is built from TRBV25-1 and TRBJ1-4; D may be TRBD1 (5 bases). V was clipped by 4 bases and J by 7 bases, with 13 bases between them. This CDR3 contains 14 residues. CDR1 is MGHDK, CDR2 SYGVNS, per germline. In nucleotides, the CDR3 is TGTGCCAGCAGTGTAATGGGGGGGAGTGAAAAACTGTTTTTT. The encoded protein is CASSVMGGSEKLFF.

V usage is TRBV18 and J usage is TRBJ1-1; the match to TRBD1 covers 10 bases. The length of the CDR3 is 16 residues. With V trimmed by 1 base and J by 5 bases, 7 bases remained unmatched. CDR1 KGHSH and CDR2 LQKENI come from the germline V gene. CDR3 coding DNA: TGTGCCAGCTCACCACGGGACAGGGGAGGAAGAACTGAAGCTTTCTTT. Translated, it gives CASSPRDRGGRTEAFF.

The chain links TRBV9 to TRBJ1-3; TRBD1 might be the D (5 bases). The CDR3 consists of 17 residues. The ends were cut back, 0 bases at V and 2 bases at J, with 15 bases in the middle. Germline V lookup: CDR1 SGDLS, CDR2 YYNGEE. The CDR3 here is CASSVGTGKVTGNTIYF. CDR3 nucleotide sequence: TGTGCCAGCAGCGTAGGTACAGGCAAAGTCACTGGAAACACCATATATTTT.